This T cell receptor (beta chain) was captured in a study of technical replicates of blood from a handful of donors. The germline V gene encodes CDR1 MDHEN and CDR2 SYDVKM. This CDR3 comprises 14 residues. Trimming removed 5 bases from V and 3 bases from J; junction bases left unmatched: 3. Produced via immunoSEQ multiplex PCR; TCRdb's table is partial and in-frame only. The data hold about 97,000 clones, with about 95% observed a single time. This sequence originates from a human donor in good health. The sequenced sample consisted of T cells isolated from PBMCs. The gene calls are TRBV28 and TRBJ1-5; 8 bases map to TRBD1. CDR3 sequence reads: CASSRTGLNQPQHF. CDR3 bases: TGTGCCAGCAGTCGGACAGGGCTCAATCAGCCCCAGCATTTT.